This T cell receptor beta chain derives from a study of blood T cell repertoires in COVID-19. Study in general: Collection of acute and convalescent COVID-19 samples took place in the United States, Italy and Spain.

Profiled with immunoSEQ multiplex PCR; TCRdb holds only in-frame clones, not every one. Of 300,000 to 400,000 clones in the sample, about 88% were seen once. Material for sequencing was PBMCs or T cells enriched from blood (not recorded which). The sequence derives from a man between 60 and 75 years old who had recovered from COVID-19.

CDR3 amino acids: CASKTGNTGELFF. The CDR3 bases are TGTGCCAGCAAGACAGGGAACACCGGGGAGCTGTTTTTT. The V call is TRBV6-5, the J call TRBJ2-2; tentatively, D is TRBD1 (6 bases). The germline V gene has CDR1 MNHEY and CDR2 SVGAGI. Trimming left V 7 bases short and J 1 base short, with 7 bases between. There are 13 residues in the CDR3.